The clone carrying this TCR beta chain was found many times. With V trimmed by 3 bases and J by 8 bases, 14 bases remained unmatched. Germline V gene sequence: CDR1 MNHEY, CDR2 SMNVEV (reference sequence). This CDR3 has 16 residues. These data originate in a study of T cells of healthy individuals. MiXCR was run by TCRdb on the 5' RACE reads, yielding one entry per CDR3 protein. This table has about 57,000 distinct CDR3 sequences, around 16% appearing once. This sequence joins TRBV27 and TRBJ1-2, with 8 bases lining up with TRBD1. The clonotype was recovered from a human donor in good health. The DNA of the CDR3 is TGTGCCAGCAGTTTCAGGACAGGGAACCCCCTAGAGGGCTACACCTTC. Translated, it gives CASSFRTGNPLEGYTF.